One sample yielded the 8 T cell receptor beta chains listed below, sequenced in a study of blood T cells in healthy people across ages. The authors ran a second PCR of roughly 6 to 12 cycles using a sample-barcoded 5' primer and a J-beta primer mix. TCRdb re-analysed the 5' RACE reads in MiXCR, keeping a single row per CDR3 protein. The table shows about 770,000 distinct CDR3 sequences, with under 45% occurring only once. Sample: blood. All receptors come from a man between 60 and 75 years old in good health.

The chain employs TRBV9 and TRBJ2-1, with TRBD1 as a possible D gene (7 bases). Germline CDR1 SGDLS, CDR2 YYNGEE. This CDR3 spans 14 amino acids. The V end lost 0 bases, the J end lost 9 bases, and 13 bases lay between the germline ends. CDR3 DNA: TGTGCCAGCAGCGTAGAAACAGGGGAGGCTGAGCAGTTCTTC. Residues: CASSVETGEAEQFF.

This clonotype has just a few counts. The V and J genes are TRBV9 and TRBJ1-6; D call uncertain. V was clipped by 4 bases and J by 4 bases, with 12 bases between them. CDR3 size: 15 residues. Germline V gene data show CDR1 as SGDLS and CDR2 as YYNGEE. This CDR3 reads CASSLDLSYNSPLHF. The CDR3 nucleotides read TGTGCCAGCAGCCTCGATCTCTCATATAATTCACCCCTCCACTTT.

The J gene is TRBJ1-2, the V gene TRBV7-9; possibly TRBD1 for D (6 bases). This CDR3 region has 16 residues. Germline CDR1 SEHNR, CDR2 FQNEAQ (reference sequence). V shed 3 bases and J shed 4 bases, with 18 bases lying between them. The CDR3 DNA reads TGTGCCAGCAGCTTGTACAGGGACCGGGGGTCCTATGGCTACACCTTC. Protein product: CASSLYRDRGSYGYTF.

This sequence joins TRBV5-1 and TRBJ1-2; TRBD1 matches 7 bases. Germline lookup yields CDR1 SGHRS and CDR2 YFSETQ. With V trimmed by 4 bases and J by 5 bases, 5 bases remained unmatched. CDR3 size: 13 residues. The CDR3 sequence is CASSRTGEYGYTF. CDR3 nucleotide sequence: TGCGCCAGCAGCCGGACAGGCGAATATGGCTACACCTTC.

V is TRBV29-1 and J is TRBJ1-4; no firm D call. The V end lost 6 bases, the J end lost 0 bases, and 14 bases lay between the germline ends. The CDR3 covers 15 residues. Germline lookup yields CDR1 SQVTM and CDR2 ANQGSEA. The CDR3 loop is CSVSVAVSTNEKLFF. CDR3 DNA sequence: TGCAGCGTCTCGGTGGCAGTTTCAACTAATGAAAAACTGTTTTTT.

In regard to this clonotype: One junction end disagrees with the germline gene, perhaps due to a read error. The chain joins TRBV27 to TRBJ2-1; D is unresolved. This CDR3 contains 13 residues. Germline-derived CDR1 and CDR2 are MNHEY and SMNVEV (reference sequence). The CDR3 here is CANSLISYNEQFF. CDR3 sequence (DNA): TGTGCCAACAGTCTCATCTCCTACAATGAGCAGTTCTTC.

This rearrangement joins TRBV18 to TRBJ2-1; 13 nucleotides line up with TRBD2. The trim removed 5 bases at V and 7 bases at J, leaving 8 bases unmatched. This CDR3 is built from 16 residues. Germline V gene sequence: CDR1 KGHSH, CDR2 LQKENI. CDR3 coding DNA: TGTGCCAGCTCATCCAGGACTAGCGGGGGTGAAAATGAGCAGTTCTTC. Encoded protein: CASSSRTSGGENEQFF.

This chain connects TRBV7-8 to TRBJ2-5; 9 bases map to TRBD1. This CDR3 is 15 amino acids long. Germline trimming cut 5 bases from V and 11 bases from J; bases unmatched to any gene: 15. Per germline, CDR1 SGHVS and CDR2 FQNEAQ. The CDR3 loop is CASSAGTGPWDEQYF. The CDR3 DNA sequence: TGTGCCAGCAGCGCCGGGACAGGGCCCTGGGATGAGCAGTACTTC.